The 17 T cell receptor beta chains below all came from one sample that was sequenced in a study of Ad26.COV2.S vaccination and SARS-CoV-2 variants. Noted treatment: over 15 received Ad26.COV2.S at low or high dose, single or two shots; roughly 5 received placebo; per-sample allocation not given. The samples date from day 63 after the first vaccine or placebo injection. Repertoires were generated with immunoSEQ multiplex PCR, while TCRdb's copy carries only in-frame clones and drops some. Among around 450,000 clones listed, around nine tenths were seen once. Sequenced here: peripheral blood, sampled in a trial of Ad26.COV2.S vaccine versus placebo. These receptors all come from a person between 18 and 65 years old who received the Ad26.COV2.S COVID-19 vaccine or a placebo.

The chain recombines TRBV6-2 or TRBV6-3 with TRBJ1-2; possible D gene TRBD1, 6 bases. CDR3 size: 15 residues. Germline CDR1 reads MNHEY; CDR2 reads SVGEGT. Trimming removed 1 base from V and 0 bases from J, with 9 bases in between. CDR3 loop: CASSYYRTANYGYTF. The CDR3 region has the DNA TGTGCCAGCAGTTACTACAGGACAGCTAACTATGGCTACACCTTC.

In nucleotides, the CDR3 is TGTGCCAGCAGCTTAGCAAGGACGGCTAGCACAGATACGCAGTATTTT. This gives the protein CASSLARTASTDTQYF. The chain joins TRBV11-2 to TRBJ2-3, with D unclear. This CDR3 contains 16 residues. The ends were cut back, 1 base at V and 0 bases at J, with 11 bases in the middle. From germline, CDR1 is SGHAT and CDR2 FQNNGV.

This clone was recorded a few times. The rearrangement links TRBV4-1 to TRBJ1-5; D may be TRBD1 (5 bases). The CDR3 has 17 residues. V lost 5 bases and J 4 bases, leaving 21 bases between the germline ends. The germline CDR1 and CDR2 sequences are MGHRA and YSYEKL. CDR3 sequence (DNA): TGCGCCAGCAGCTTCCTCACGACAGCACCACTAAATCAGCCCCAGCATTTT. This encodes CASSFLTTAPLNQPQHF.

V gene TRBV2 combines with J gene TRBJ2-3; a possible D gene is TRBD2 (6 bases). The V gene lost 4 bases and the J gene lost 0 bases, with 8 bases spanning the gap. The CDR3 has 14 residues. Germline V gene sequence: CDR1 SNHLY, CDR2 FYNNEI. CDR3 loop: CASSGRASTDTQYF. In DNA, the CDR3 is TGTGCCAGCAGTGGGAGGGCTAGCACAGATACGCAGTATTTT.

The chain uses TRBV5-1 and TRBJ1-1; TRBD1 is a possible D gene (6 bases). V dropped 3 bases and J dropped 4 bases, with 16 bases sitting between them. Germline V gene sequence: CDR1 SGHRS, CDR2 YFSETQ. CDR3 length: 15 amino acids. CDR3 amino acids: CASSSGQAEVTEAFF. CDR3 coding DNA: TGCGCCAGCAGCTCGGGACAAGCGGAAGTCACTGAAGCTTTCTTT.

The chain links TRBV24-1 to TRBJ2-3; D may be TRBD1 (5 bases). This CDR3 contains 15 residues. Germline values: CDR1 KGHDR, CDR2 SFDVKD. Trimming stripped 1 base from V and 7 bases from J, with 14 bases between. The CDR3 region is CATSDFTRSGHTQYF. The CDR3, as DNA: TGTGCCACCAGTGATTTCACCAGGTCAGGGCATACGCAGTATTTT.

This chain connects TRBV10-3 to TRBJ2-7; 7 nucleotides line up with TRBD1. The J segment lost 3 bases and the V segment lost 6 bases, leaving 8 bases of the junction unmatched. Germline V CDR1 and CDR2: ENHRY, SYGVKD. This CDR3 is 14 amino acids long. CDR3 DNA: TGTGCCATCAGGAAGGACAGGAACCTCTACGAGCAGTACTTC. Its protein is CAIRKDRNLYEQYF.

The chain links TRBV28 to TRBJ2-7; no definite D call. The V end lost 1 base, the J end lost 4 bases, and 8 bases lay between the germline ends. The CDR3 extends over 13 amino acids. The germline V gene has CDR1 MDHEN and CDR2 SYDVKM. As DNA, the CDR3 is TGTGCCAGCAGTTTATTGACGGGTTACGAGCAGTACTTC. Translated, it gives CASSLLTGYEQYF.

The V gene is TRBV27, the J gene TRBJ1-2, with TRBD1 matching over 7 bases. V dropped 2 bases and J dropped 7; count of bases not matched to a gene: 4. The CDR3 has 13 amino acids. Per the germline V gene, CDR1 is MNHEY and CDR2 is SMNVEV (reference sequence). In nucleotides, the CDR3 is TGTGCCAGCAGTTTAACAGGGGACGGTGGCTACACCTTC. It codes for CASSLTGDGGYTF.

V is TRBV2 and J is TRBJ1-2; D uncertain. CDR3 length: 11 amino acids. Germline loops: CDR1 SNHLY, CDR2 FYNNEI. Trimming stripped 7 bases from V and 8 bases from J, with 11 bases between. As DNA, the CDR3 is TGTGCCAGCACCGAGGCGGGGGGCTACACCTTC. Translated: CASTEAGGYTF. Supplemented by reference TRBV2 and TRBJ1-2, the full variable domain reads EPEVTQTPSHQVTQMGQEVILRCVPISNHLYFYWYRQILGQKVEFLVSFYNNEISEKSEIFDDQFSVERPDGSNFTLKIRSTKLEDSAMYFCASTEAGGYTFGSGTRLTVV.

This chain links TRBV7-2 with TRBJ2-7; the D gene is possibly TRBD2 (5 bases). Germline lookup yields CDR1 SGHTA and CDR2 FQGNSA. V lost 6 bases and J lost 3, with 15 bases in between. The CDR3 totals 14 residues. The CDR3 nucleotides are TGTGCCAGCAGTCTGGTCTCGGGAAGCTACGAGCAGTACTTC. Its protein is CASSLVSGSYEQYF.

The rearrangement joins TRBV10-3 to TRBJ1-5; perhaps TRBD1 as D (6 bases). The CDR3 is made up of 13 amino acids. The V gene lost 11 bases and the J gene lost 5 bases, with 16 bases spanning the gap. From germline, CDR1 is ENHRY and CDR2 SYGVKD. CDR3 DNA: TGTGCCTCCTGGAAGGGGGGGGATCAGCCCCAGCATTTT. This gives the protein CASWKGGDQPQHF.

The CDR3 DNA reads as TGTGCCAGTACCCCCTCTCGGGACAGGTCCTCTGGGGCCAACGTCCTGACTTTC. This codes for CASTPSRDRSSGANVLTF. The chain employs TRBV19 and TRBJ2-6; the match to TRBD1 covers 8 bases. V lost 7 bases to trimming and J lost 0 bases; unmatched junction nucleotides: 11. Germline-derived CDR1 and CDR2 are LNHDA and SQIVND (reference sequence). This CDR3 spans 18 amino acids.

The chain joins TRBV9 to TRBJ2-5; D is perhaps TRBD2 (6 bases). The CDR3 extends over 16 amino acids. Germline V gene lookup returns CDR1 SGDLS and CDR2 YYNGEE. V was shortened by 0 bases and J by 0 bases, with 12 bases between the two germline ends. CDR3 DNA sequence: TGTGCCAGCAGCGTAGACGGGACTGGGTACCAAGAGACCCAGTACTTC. It specifies CASSVDGTGYQETQYF.

In its sample, this clone was seen once. This chain joins TRBV5-1 and TRBJ1-5; D uncertain. CDR3 length equals 15 residues. CDR1 is SGHRS and CDR2 is YFSETQ in the germline V gene. With 0 bases removed from V and 7 bases from J, the gap between germline ends came to 14 bases. In DNA, the CDR3 is TGCGCCAGCAGCTTGGGACTCACAGCGGGCCAGCCCCAGCATTTT. The encoded protein is CASSLGLTAGQPQHF.

The rearrangement joins TRBV7-2 to TRBJ2-7; 16 nucleotides align to TRBD2. CDR1 SGHTA and CDR2 FQGNSA come from the germline V gene. The CDR3 contains 16 residues. With 4 bases clipped from V and 7 bases from J, the junction kept 7 bases outside the gene matches. The CDR3 nucleotides read TGTGCCAGCAGCTCCCCGGGACTAGCGGGGGGGCGGGAGCAGTACTTC. It is translated as CASSSPGLAGGREQYF.

The chain combines TRBV7-9 with TRBJ2-7; TRBD1 matches at 7 bases. This CDR3 has 12 amino acids. V shed 5 bases and J 3 bases; nucleotides not matched to a gene: 1. The germline V gene encodes CDR1 SEHNR and CDR2 FQNEAQ (reference sequence). The CDR3 DNA follows: TGTGCCAGCAGCGGGGACAGCTACGAGCAGTACTTC. Translation gives CASSGDSYEQYF.